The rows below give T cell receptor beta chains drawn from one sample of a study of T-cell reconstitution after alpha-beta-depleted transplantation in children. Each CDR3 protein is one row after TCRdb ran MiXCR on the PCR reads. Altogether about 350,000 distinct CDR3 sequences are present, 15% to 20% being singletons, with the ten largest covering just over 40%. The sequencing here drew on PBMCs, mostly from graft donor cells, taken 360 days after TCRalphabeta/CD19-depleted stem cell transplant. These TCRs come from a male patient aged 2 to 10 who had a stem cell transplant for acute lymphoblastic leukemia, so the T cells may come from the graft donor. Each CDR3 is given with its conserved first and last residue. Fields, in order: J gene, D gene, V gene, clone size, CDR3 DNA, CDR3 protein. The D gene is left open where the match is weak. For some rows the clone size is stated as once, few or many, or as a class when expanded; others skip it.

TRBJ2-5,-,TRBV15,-,TGTGCCACCAGCAGAGTGGGGCCCGAGACCCAGTACTTC,CATSRVGPETQYF
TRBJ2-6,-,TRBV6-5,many,TGTGCCAGCAGTTATCTGGGGAGAAGGGCTGGGGCCAACGTCCTGACTTTC,CASSYLGRRAGANVLTF
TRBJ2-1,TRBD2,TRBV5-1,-,TGCGCCAGCAGCTCGATCCTAGCGGGAGGGCCGTTCGGGCAGTTCTTC,CASSSILAGGPFGQFF
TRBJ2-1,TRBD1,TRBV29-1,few,TGCAGCGCAAGTGCAGGGGGTTTGGGCAATGAGCAGTTCTTC,CSASAGGLGNEQFF
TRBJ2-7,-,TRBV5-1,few,TGCGCCAGCAGCAACAGACACGAACCCCCCTACGAGCAGTACTTC,CASSNRHEPPYEQYF
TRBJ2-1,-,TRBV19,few,TGTGCCAGTAGTATTGGGCTAGCGAACCACAATGAGCAGTTCTTC,CASSIGLANHNEQFF
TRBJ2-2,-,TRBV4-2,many,TGTGCCAGCATCGGGAGAGGCGGGGAGCTGTTTTTT,CASIGRGGELFF
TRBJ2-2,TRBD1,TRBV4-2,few,TGTGCCAGCAGCCAGGGACAGTTAAACACCGGGGAGCTGTTTTTT,CASSQGQLNTGELFF
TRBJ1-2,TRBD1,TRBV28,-,TGTGCCAGCGGACAGGGGGTCTATGGCTACACCTTC,CASGQGVYGYTF
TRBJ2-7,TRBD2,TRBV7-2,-,TGTGCCAGCAGCCCGGGGCCGGGGGGGCAGTACTTC,CASSPGPGGQYF
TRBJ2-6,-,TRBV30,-,TGTGCCTGGAGACGGGGTTCTGGGGCCAACGTCCTGACTTTC,CAWRRGSGANVLTF
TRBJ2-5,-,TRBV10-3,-,TGTGCCATCAGGGCAGGGTCTGAGGAGACCCAGTACTTC,CAIRAGSEETQYF
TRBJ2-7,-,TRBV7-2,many,TGTGCCAGCAGCGCCACGGTCTACGAGCAGTACTTC,CASSATVYEQYF
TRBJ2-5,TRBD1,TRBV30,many,TGTGCCTGGAGTGTAGGACAGGGGGCGCGGGAGACCCAGTACTTC,CAWSVGQGARETQYF
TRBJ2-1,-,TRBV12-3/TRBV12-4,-,TGTGCCAGCAGCCCAGGGGGGTGGATGCACAATGAGCAGTTCTTC,CASSPGGWMHNEQFF
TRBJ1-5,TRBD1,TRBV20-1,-,TGCAGTGCTAGAGAGTCCAGGGGGAATCAGCCCCAGCATTTT,CSARESRGNQPQHF
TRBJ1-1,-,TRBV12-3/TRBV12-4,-,TGTGCCAGCAGTTTGGGCGGGGGGGGCACTGAAGCTTTCTTT,CASSLGGGGTEAFF